The next 28 T cell receptor beta chains were all read from a single sample in a study of identical twins. TCRdb recomputed calls from the 5' RACE reads with MiXCR, one row per CDR3 protein. Seen here are around 100,000 distinct CDR3 sequences, 5.9% observed once, and the top ten hold over 9.5%. Sequencing used memory T cells sorted from blood. The receptors stem from a woman aged 50 to 60 in good health.

This clonotype was seen ten or more times. The chain recombines TRBV3-1 with TRBJ1-1; 12 bases agree with TRBD1. This CDR3 spans 14 amino acids. V was clipped by 6 bases and J by 7 bases; unmatched bases: 6. The germline V gene encodes CDR1 LGHDT and CDR2 YNNKEL (reference sequence). The CDR3 region has the DNA TGTGCCAGCAGTAACCGGGACAGGGGGCTTGAAGCTTTCTTT. It encodes CASSNRDRGLEAFF.

The V call is TRBV7-9, the J call TRBJ1-1; perhaps TRBD1 as D (6 bases). CDR1 is SEHNR and CDR2 is FQNEAQ in the germline V gene (reference sequence). Deletions cut 5 bases from V and 1 base from J, with 14 bases between. The CDR3 runs to 15 residues. Here the CDR3 reads CASSLRDNSNTEAFF. CDR3 DNA sequence: TGTGCCAGCAGCCTACGGGACAACTCGAACACTGAAGCTTTCTTT.

This clonotype was recorded at least ten times. This chain links TRBV7-9 with TRBJ1-3; 9 nucleotides align to TRBD1. The CDR3 consists of 17 residues. V dropped 5 bases and J dropped 2; count of bases not matched to a gene: 10. CDR1 is SEHNR and CDR2 is FQNEAQ in the germline V gene (reference sequence). In DNA, the CDR3 is TGTGCCAGCAGCCTGTTATTGGGACAGGGAACTGGAAACACCATATATTTT. Translation: CASSLLLGQGTGNTIYF.

This clonotype has a handful of counts. This chain connects TRBV5-4 to TRBJ2-3; tentatively, D is TRBD2 (5 bases). The V gene lost 7 bases and the J gene lost 0 bases, with 12 bases spanning the gap. Germline CDR1 is SGHNT and CDR2 is YYREEE (reference sequence). This CDR3 has 14 amino acids. In DNA form, the CDR3 reads TGTGCCAGCCACCAGCGGACTAGCACAGATACGCAGTATTTT. Its protein product is CASHQRTSTDTQYF.

The CDR3 spells CANSDRAGANVLTF. For the CDR3, the DNA is TGTGCCAACTCCGACAGGGCTGGGGCCAACGTCCTGACTTTC. The chain uses TRBV25-1 and TRBJ2-6; 7 nucleotides agree with TRBD1. The CDR3 covers 14 residues. CDR1 is MGHDK, CDR2 SYGVNS, per germline. J gave up 2 bases and V 10 bases, and 5 bases lay outside the gene matches.

This clonotype was seen more than once but under ten times. This chain links TRBV6-5 with TRBJ2-1; TRBD2 is a possible D gene (6 bases). V lost 0 bases, J lost 0 bases, and 12 bases lay in between. Germline lookup yields CDR1 MNHEY and CDR2 SVGAGI. The CDR3 is 17 amino acids. CDR3 protein: CASSYSISGSSYNEQFF. The CDR3, as DNA: TGTGCCAGCAGTTACTCGATCAGCGGGTCCTCCTACAATGAGCAGTTCTTC.

This clonotype was counted ten times or more. The chain uses TRBV6-1 and TRBJ2-1; the D gene is possibly TRBD2 (5 bases). CDR3 length equals 10 residues. Germline V gene sequence: CDR1 MNHNS, CDR2 SASEGT. V lost 10 bases, J lost 5 bases, and 6 bases lay in between. This CDR3 is CAIGNNEQFF. CDR3 bases: TGTGCCATCGGGAACAATGAGCAGTTCTTC.

This clonotype turned up a few times. The rearrangement uses TRBV4-1 and TRBJ2-3; TRBD1 aligns across 7 bases. Germline V gene data show CDR1 as MGHRA and CDR2 as YSYEKL. This CDR3 region has 17 residues. Losses at the gene ends were 1 base for V and 2 bases for J; bases not matched to a gene: 9. Written as DNA, the CDR3 is TGCGCCAGCAGCCAAGTAGCCGGGGACAGCAACACAGATACGCAGTATTTT. Its translation: CASSQVAGDSNTDTQYF.

Ten or more counts support this clonotype. The J gene is TRBJ2-2, the V gene TRBV25-1; D is uncertain. This CDR3 has 13 residues. The germline gives CDR1 MGHDK, CDR2 SYGVNS. The V gene lost 4 bases and the J gene lost 2 bases, with 5 bases spanning the gap. The CDR3 spells CASSGHNTGELFF. The DNA of the CDR3 is TGTGCCAGCAGTGGCCATAACACCGGGGAGCTGTTTTTT.

The rearrangement joins TRBV5-1 to TRBJ2-7, with D perhaps TRBD2 (5 bases). CDR3 length equals 14 residues. The germline V gene has CDR1 SGHRS and CDR2 YFSETQ. V gave up 4 bases and J gave up 4 bases, with 15 bases separating them. CDR3 nucleotide sequence: TGCGCCAGCAGCATAACTAGAGGACCTTACGAGCAGTACTTC. It translates to CASSITRGPYEQYF.

This clonotype has more than one count but fewer than ten. V gene TRBV5-6 combines with J gene TRBJ1-1; D gene ambiguous. The CDR3 has 14 residues. The germline V gene has CDR1 SGHDT and CDR2 YYEEEE. V lost 2 bases, J lost 1 base, and 9 bases lay in between. In DNA form, the CDR3 reads TGTGCCAGCAGCTTCCCGACAAGGAACACTGAAGCTTTCTTT. It is translated as CASSFPTRNTEAFF.

This clonotype was found many times. The V call is TRBV6-1, the J call TRBJ2-3; either TRBD1 or TRBD2 may fit D (5 bases each). The CDR3 is 15 residues long. V lost 1 base and J lost 2, with 10 bases in between. In germline, CDR1 is MNHNS, CDR2 SASEGT. The CDR3 loop reads CASSEDGGYTDTQYF. For the CDR3, the DNA is TGTGCCAGCAGTGAAGATGGGGGATACACAGATACGCAGTATTTT.

This clonotype has at least ten counts. The V gene is TRBV2, the J gene TRBJ2-7; tentatively, D is TRBD2 (5 bases). Germline lookup yields CDR1 SNHLY and CDR2 FYNNEI. Between the trimmed V and J ends, which lost 0 bases and 7 bases, there was a span of 7 bases. CDR3 length: 12 residues. The CDR3 DNA reads TGTGCCAGCAGTGAAGCCCAGCGGGAGCAGTACGTC. This codes for CASSEAQREQYV.

This clonotype appeared a few times. The chain couples TRBV12-3 or TRBV12-4 to TRBJ1-5; no clear D. Trimming pared 8 bases from V and 7 bases from J, leaving 12 bases between. This CDR3 has 12 amino acids. The CDR3 bases are TGTGCCAGCGGCGAACGGCCACAGCCCCAGCATTTT. Amino acid sequence: CASGERPQPQHF.

This clonotype was seen more than once but under ten times. V is TRBV3-1 and J is TRBJ1-5; D not certain. V lost 1 base to trimming and J lost 1 base, with 8 bases between them. Looked up from germline, CDR1 is LGHDT and CDR2 is YNNKEL (reference sequence). The CDR3 consists of 15 residues. Here the CDR3 DNA reads TGTGCCAGCAGCCAAGGAAGATCCAGCAATCAGCCCCAGCATTTT. Translated: CASSQGRSSNQPQHF.

Judged by abundance, this clonotype is medium-sized. The chain couples TRBV12-3 or TRBV12-4 to TRBJ2-2, with TRBD1 matching 7 bases. The junction had 5 bases not matched to a gene; V was cut back by 2 bases and J by 14 bases. The CDR3 loop spans 12 amino acids. The chain's CDR3 is CASSLPGQSLFF. The CDR3 nucleotides are TGTGCCAGCAGTTTACCGGGACAGAGTCTGTTTTTT.

This clonotype was recorded at least ten times. The genes are TRBV11-2 and TRBJ1-4, with 7 bases aligning to TRBD1. Trimming removed 5 bases from V and 6 bases from J; junction bases left unmatched: 12. Germline-derived CDR1 and CDR2 are SGHAT and FQNNGV. The CDR3 spans 16 residues. CDR3 residues: CASSPTGAAGDEKLFF. As DNA, the CDR3 is TGTGCCAGCAGCCCTACAGGGGCCGCTGGGGATGAAAAACTGTTTTTT.

In its sample, this clonotype was seen many times. This chain uses TRBV12-3 or TRBV12-4 with TRBJ2-2; the D gene could be TRBD1 or TRBD2 (5 bases each). CDR3 length equals 16 residues. Trimming took off 6 bases at V and 2 bases at J, with 16 bases between the two ends. The CDR3 bases are TGTGCCAGCAGAACGTTCCGGGACCGCAACACCGGGGAGCTGTTTTTT. It yields the protein CASRTFRDRNTGELFF.

Ten or more counts support this clonotype. The chain has TRBV7-8 and TRBJ2-3; 9 bases are a match to TRBD2. The CDR3 contains 19 residues. Germline CDR1 and CDR2: SGHVS and FQNEAQ. The junction had 18 bases not matched to a gene; V was cut back by 2 bases and J by 6 bases. For the CDR3, the DNA is TGTGCCAGCAGCTTATCTCGAGTAGCGGGAGCGAGAGTAGGGGATACGCAGTATTTT. It yields the protein CASSLSRVAGARVGDTQYF.

This clonotype was seen repeatedly, ten times or more. The genes are TRBV6-1 and TRBJ2-3; TRBD1 matches at 7 bases. Germline V gene data show CDR1 as MNHNS and CDR2 as SASEGT. V lost 7 bases, J lost 2 bases, and 12 bases stayed unmatched. This CDR3 has 16 residues. The CDR3: CASNRGQTLFTDTQYF. The CDR3 DNA reads as TGTGCCAGCAACCGGGGACAGACACTTTTCACAGATACGCAGTATTTT.

This clonotype was seen repeatedly, ten times or more. This rearrangement joins TRBV7-8 to TRBJ2-7; D could derive from TRBD1 or TRBD2 (5 bases each). CDR3 length equals 14 residues. The V end was cut by 5 bases, the J end by 2 bases, with 13 bases between. Germline loops: CDR1 SGHVS, CDR2 FQNEAQ. CDR3 region: CASSPGTYPYEQYF. The CDR3 DNA reads TGTGCCAGCAGCCCGGGGACGTATCCCTACGAGCAGTACTTC.

This clonotype was recorded only once. The chain recombines TRBV18 with TRBJ1-1; no firm D call. Germline assignment: CDR1 KGHSH and CDR2 LQKENI. Trimming stripped 5 bases from V and 10 bases from J, with 17 bases between. The CDR3 has 13 residues. The CDR3 coding sequence is TGTGCCAGCTCAAGAAAGCAAGGGAATGGAGCTTTCTTT. This encodes CASSRKQGNGAFF.

The chain links TRBV9 to TRBJ1-3; D ambiguous. The CDR3 contains 16 residues. CDR1 is SGDLS, CDR2 YYNGEE, per germline. With 4 bases removed from V and 4 bases from J, the gap between germline ends came to 18 bases. The CDR3: CASSSGSSRGGNTIYF. The CDR3 coding sequence is TGTGCCAGCAGCTCCGGGAGTTCCCGAGGCGGAAACACCATATATTTT.

This clonotype was recorded only once. The chain joins TRBV5-6 to TRBJ2-3; no clear D gene. Trimming shortened V by 4 bases and J by 6 bases, and 12 bases separated the two germline ends. Germline V CDR1 and CDR2: SGHDT, YYEEEE. The CDR3 extends over 13 amino acids. CDR3 loop: CASSPTQEDTQYF. DNA for the CDR3: TGTGCCAGCAGCCCTACTCAGGAGGATACGCAGTATTTT.

This clonotype came up many times. The rearrangement joins TRBV4-1 to TRBJ1-2; TRBD1 agrees at 9 bases. This CDR3 contains 15 residues. Germline V lookup: CDR1 MGHRA, CDR2 YSYEKL. J was trimmed by 5 bases and V by 3 bases; bases with no gene match: 7. The CDR3 DNA sequence: TGCGCCAGCAGCCAGAGGACAGGGGTGGGATATGGCTACACCTTC. This translates into CASSQRTGVGYGYTF.

This clonotype came up a few times. The rearrangement joins TRBV30 to TRBJ1-1, with D possibly matching TRBD1 (5 bases). Germline V gene data show CDR1 as GTSNPN and CDR2 as SVGIG (reference sequence). Trimming removed 3 bases at V and 1 base at J, with 12 bases between. There are 14 residues in the CDR3. This CDR3 is CAWRSGRGNTEAFF. The CDR3 nucleotides read TGTGCCTGGAGAAGTGGGAGGGGGAACACTGAAGCTTTCTTT.

This clonotype came up many times. The chain couples TRBV6-4 to TRBJ2-2; tentative D call: TRBD2 (6 bases). Deletions cut 3 bases from V and 5 bases from J, with 7 bases between. The CDR3 length is 13 residues. The germline V gene encodes CDR1 MRHNA and CDR2 SNTAGT. DNA for the CDR3: TGTGCCAGCAGTGAAAGCGGGACCGGGGAGCTGTTTTTT. Translation: CASSESGTGELFF.

This clonotype was observed a few times. The chain links TRBV30 to TRBJ2-6; D unclear. The CDR3 loop spans 15 amino acids. Per the germline V gene, CDR1 is GTSNPN and CDR2 is SVGIG (reference sequence). V was trimmed by 3 bases and J by 0 bases, leaving 9 bases between them. CDR3 protein: CAWRVLLSGANVLTF. As DNA, the CDR3 is TGTGCCTGGAGAGTTCTTCTCTCTGGGGCCAACGTCCTGACTTTC.